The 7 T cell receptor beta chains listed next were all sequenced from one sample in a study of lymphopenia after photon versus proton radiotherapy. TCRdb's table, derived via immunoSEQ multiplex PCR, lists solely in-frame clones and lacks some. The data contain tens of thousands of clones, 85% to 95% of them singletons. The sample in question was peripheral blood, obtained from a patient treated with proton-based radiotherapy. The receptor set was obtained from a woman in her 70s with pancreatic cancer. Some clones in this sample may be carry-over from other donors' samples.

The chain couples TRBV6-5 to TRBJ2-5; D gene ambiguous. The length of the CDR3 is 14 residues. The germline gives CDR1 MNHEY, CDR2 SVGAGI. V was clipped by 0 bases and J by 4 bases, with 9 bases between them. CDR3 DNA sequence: TGTGCCAGCAGTTACTCGAAAGGGCTAGAGACCCAGTACTTC. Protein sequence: CASSYSKGLETQYF.

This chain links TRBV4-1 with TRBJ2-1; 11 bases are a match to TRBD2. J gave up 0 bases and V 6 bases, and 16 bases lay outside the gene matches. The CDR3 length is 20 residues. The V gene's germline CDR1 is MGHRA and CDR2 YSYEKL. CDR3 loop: CASSEWAGLAEHNSYNEQFF. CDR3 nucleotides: TGCGCCAGCAGTGAATGGGCGGGACTAGCGGAGCATAACTCCTACAATGAGCAGTTCTTC.

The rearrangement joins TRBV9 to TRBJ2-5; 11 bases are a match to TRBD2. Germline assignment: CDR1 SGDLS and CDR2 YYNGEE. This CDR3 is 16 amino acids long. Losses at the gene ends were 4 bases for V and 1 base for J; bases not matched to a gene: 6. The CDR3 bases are TGTGCCAGCAGCCCCGGGACTAGCGGTACCCAAGAGACCCAGTACTTC. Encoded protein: CASSPGTSGTQETQYF.

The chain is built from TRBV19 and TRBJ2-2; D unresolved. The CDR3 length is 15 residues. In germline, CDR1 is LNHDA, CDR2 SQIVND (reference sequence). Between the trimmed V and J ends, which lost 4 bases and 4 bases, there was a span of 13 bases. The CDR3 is CASSNGVQRTGELFF. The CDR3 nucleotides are TGTGCCAGTAGTAATGGGGTTCAGCGCACCGGGGAGCTGTTTTTT. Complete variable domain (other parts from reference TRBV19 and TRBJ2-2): DGGITQSPKYLFRKEGQNVTLSCEQNLNHDAMYWYRQDPGQGLRLIYYSQIVNDFQKGDIAEGYSVSREKKESFPLTVTSAQKNPTAFYLCASSNGVQRTGELFFGEGSRLTVL.

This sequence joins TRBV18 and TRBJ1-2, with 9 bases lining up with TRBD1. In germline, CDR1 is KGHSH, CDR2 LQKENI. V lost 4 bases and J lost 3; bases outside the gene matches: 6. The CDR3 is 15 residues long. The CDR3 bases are TGTGCCAGCTCACGGGAAACAGGGGGCGACTATGGCTACACCTTC. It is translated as CASSRETGGDYGYTF.

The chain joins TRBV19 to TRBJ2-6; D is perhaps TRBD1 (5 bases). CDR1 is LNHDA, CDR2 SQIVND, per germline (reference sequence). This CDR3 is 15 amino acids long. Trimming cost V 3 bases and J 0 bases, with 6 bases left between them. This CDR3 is CASSMGPSGANVLTF. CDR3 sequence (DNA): TGTGCCAGTAGTATGGGGCCCTCTGGGGCCAACGTCCTGACTTTC.

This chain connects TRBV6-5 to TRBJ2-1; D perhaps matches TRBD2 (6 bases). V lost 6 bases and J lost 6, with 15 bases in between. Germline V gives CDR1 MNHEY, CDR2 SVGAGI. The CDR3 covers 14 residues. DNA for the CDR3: TGTGCCAGCAGGACCAGGGTTAGCGGCAATGAGCAGTTCTTC. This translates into CASRTRVSGNEQFF.